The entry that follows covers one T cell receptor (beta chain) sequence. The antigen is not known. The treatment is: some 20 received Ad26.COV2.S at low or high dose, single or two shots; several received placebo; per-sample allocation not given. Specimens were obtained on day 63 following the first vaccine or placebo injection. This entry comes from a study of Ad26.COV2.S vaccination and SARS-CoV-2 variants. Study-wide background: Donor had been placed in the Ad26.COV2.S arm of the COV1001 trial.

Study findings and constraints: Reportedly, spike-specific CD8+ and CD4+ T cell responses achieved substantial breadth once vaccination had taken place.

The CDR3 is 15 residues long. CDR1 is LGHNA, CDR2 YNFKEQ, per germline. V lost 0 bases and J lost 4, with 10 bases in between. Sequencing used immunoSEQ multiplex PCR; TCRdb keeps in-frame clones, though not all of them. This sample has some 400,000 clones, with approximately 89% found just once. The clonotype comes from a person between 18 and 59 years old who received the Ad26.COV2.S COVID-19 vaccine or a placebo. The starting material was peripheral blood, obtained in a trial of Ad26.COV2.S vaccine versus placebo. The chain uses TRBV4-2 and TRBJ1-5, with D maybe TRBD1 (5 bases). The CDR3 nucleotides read TGTGCCAGCAGCCAAGATCCCGGGGCTAATCAGCCCCAGCATTTT. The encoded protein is CASSQDPGANQPQHF.